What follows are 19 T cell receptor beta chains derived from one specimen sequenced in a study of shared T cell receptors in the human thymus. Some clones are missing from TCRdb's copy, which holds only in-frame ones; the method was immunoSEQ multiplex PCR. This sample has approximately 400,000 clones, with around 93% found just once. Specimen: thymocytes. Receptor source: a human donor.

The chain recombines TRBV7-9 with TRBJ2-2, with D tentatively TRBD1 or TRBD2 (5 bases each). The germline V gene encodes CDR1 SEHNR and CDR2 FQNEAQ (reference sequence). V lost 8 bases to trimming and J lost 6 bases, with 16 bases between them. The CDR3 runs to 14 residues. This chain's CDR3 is CASRGRGDSGELFF. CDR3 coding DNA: TGTGCCAGCCGGGGAAGGGGTGACTCCGGGGAGCTGTTTTTT.

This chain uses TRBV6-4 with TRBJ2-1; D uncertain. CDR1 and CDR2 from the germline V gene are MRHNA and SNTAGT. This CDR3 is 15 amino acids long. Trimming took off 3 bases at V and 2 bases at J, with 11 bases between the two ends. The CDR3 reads CASSDPRSPYNEQFF. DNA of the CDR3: TGTGCCAGCAGTGATCCAAGGTCCCCCTACAATGAGCAGTTCTTC.

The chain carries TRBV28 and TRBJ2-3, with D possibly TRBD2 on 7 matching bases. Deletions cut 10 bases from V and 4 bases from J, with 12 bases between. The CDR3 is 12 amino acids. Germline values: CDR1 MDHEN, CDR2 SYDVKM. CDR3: CATRGGPDTQYF. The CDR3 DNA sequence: TGTGCCACTAGGGGGGGACCAGATACGCAGTATTTT.

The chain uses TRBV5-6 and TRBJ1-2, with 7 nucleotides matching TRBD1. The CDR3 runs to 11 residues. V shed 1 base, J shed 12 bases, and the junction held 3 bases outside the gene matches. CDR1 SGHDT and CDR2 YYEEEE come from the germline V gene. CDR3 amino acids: CASSLQGGDTF. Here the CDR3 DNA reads TGTGCCAGCAGCTTGCAAGGGGGCGACACCTTC.

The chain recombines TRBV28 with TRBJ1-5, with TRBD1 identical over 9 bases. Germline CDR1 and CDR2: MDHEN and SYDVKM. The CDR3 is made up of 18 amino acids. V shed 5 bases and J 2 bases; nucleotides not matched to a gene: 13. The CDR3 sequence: CASSPPPTGGRGNQPQHF. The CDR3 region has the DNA TGTGCCAGCAGTCCGCCTCCAACAGGGGGCAGGGGCAATCAGCCCCAGCATTTT.

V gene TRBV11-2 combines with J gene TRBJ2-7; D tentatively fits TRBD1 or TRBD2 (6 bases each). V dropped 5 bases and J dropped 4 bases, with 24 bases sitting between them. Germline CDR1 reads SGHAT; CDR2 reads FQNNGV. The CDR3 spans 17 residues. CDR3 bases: TGTGCCAGCAGCCATTTTACGGGGGCAGTCGGTCCTTACGAGCAGTACTTC. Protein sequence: CASSHFTGAVGPYEQYF.

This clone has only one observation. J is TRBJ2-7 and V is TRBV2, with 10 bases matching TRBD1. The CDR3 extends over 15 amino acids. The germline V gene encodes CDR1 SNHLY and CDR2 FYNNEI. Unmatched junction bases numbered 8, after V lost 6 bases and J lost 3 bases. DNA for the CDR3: TGTGCCAGCAGCACTAGGGACAGGGGACACTACGAGCAGTACTTC. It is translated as CASSTRDRGHYEQYF.

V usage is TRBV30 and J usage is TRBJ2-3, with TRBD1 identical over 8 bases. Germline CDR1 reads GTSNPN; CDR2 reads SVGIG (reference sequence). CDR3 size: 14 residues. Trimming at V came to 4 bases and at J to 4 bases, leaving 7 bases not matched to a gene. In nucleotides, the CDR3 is TGTGCCTGGAACGCGGGACAGGATTCAGATACGCAGTATTTT. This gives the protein CAWNAGQDSDTQYF.

The CDR3 coding sequence is TGTGCCAGTAGTTCCTACCCGGAGGGGAACACTGAAGCTTTCTTT. This translates into CASSSYPEGNTEAFF. The chain uses TRBV19 and TRBJ1-1; no firm D call. Germline V gene data show CDR1 as LNHDA and CDR2 as SQIVND (reference sequence). This CDR3 has 15 amino acids. V was trimmed by 5 bases and J by 1 base, leaving 14 bases between them.

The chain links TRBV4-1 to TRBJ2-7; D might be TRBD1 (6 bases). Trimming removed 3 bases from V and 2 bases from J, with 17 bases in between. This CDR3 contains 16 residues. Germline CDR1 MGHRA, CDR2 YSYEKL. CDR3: CASSHLTRDTPYEQYF. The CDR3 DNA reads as TGCGCCAGCAGCCATTTAACACGGGACACCCCCTACGAGCAGTACTTC.

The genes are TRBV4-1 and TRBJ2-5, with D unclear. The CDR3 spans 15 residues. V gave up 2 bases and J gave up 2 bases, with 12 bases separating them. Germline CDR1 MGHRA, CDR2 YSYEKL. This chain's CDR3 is CASSQIDGLQETQYF. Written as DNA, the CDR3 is TGCGCCAGCAGCCAAATCGACGGCCTTCAAGAGACCCAGTACTTC.

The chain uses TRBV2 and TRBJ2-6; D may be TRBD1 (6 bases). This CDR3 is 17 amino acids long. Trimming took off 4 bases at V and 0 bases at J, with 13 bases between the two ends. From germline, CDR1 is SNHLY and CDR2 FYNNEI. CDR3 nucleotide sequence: TGTGCCAGCAGTGCGGGACACAGAAACTCTGGGGCCAACGTCCTGACTTTC. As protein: CASSAGHRNSGANVLTF.

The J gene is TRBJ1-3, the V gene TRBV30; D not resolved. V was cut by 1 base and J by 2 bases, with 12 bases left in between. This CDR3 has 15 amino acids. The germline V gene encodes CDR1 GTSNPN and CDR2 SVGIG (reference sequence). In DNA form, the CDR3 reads TGTGCCTGGAGTGCCCTGACATCCCCTGGAAACACCATATATTTT. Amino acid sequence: CAWSALTSPGNTIYF.

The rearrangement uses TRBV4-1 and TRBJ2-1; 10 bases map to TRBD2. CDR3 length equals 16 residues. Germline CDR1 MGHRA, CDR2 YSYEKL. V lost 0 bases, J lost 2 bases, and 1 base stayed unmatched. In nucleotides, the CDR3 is TGCGCCAGCAGCCAAGAAGGGACTAGCGCCTACAATGAGCAGTTCTTC. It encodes CASSQEGTSAYNEQFF.

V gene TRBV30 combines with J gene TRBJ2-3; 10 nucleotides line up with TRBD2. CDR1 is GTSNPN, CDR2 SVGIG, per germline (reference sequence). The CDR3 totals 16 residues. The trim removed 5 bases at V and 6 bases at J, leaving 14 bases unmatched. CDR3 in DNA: TGTGCCTGGTTAGCGGGAGGTCCCCCATCGTTGGATACGCAGTATTTT. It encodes CAWLAGGPPSLDTQYF.

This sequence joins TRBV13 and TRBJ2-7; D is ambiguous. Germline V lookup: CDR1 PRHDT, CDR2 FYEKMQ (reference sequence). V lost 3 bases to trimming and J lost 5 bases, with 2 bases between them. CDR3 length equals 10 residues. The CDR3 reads CASSLDEQYF. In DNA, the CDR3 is TGTGCCAGCAGCTTGGACGAGCAGTACTTC. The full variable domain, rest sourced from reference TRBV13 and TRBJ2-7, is AAGVIQSPRHLIKEKRETATLKCYPIPRHDTVYWYQQGPGQDPQFLISFYEKMQSDKGSIPDRFSAQQFSDYHSELNMSSLELGDSALYFCASSLDEQYFGPGTRLTVT.

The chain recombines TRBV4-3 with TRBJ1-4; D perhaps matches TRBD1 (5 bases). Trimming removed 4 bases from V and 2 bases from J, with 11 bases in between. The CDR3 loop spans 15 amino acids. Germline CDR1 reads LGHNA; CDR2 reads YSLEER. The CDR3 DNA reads TGCGCCAGCAGCCTGGGGGGGTCCACTAATGAAAAACTGTTTTTT. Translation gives CASSLGGSTNEKLFF.

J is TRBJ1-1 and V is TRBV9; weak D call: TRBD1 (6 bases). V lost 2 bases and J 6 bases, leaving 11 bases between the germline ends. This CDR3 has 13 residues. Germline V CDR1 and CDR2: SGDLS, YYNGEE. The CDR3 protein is CASSVGGASEAFF. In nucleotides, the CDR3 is TGTGCCAGCAGCGTTGGGGGGGCATCTGAAGCTTTCTTT. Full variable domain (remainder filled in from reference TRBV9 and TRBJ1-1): DSGVTQTPKHLITATGQRVTLRCSPRSGDLSVYWYQQSLDQGLQFLIQYYNGEERAKGNILERFSAQQFPDLHSELNLSSLELGDSALYFCASSVGGASEAFFGQGTRLTVV.

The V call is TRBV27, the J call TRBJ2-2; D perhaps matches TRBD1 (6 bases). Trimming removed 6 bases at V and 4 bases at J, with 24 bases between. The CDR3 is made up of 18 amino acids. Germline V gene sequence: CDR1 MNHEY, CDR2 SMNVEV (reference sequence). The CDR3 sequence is CASSHTLYRDRITGELFF. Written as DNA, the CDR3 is TGTGCCAGCAGCCACACCCTATACAGGGATCGTATCACCGGGGAGCTGTTTTTT.